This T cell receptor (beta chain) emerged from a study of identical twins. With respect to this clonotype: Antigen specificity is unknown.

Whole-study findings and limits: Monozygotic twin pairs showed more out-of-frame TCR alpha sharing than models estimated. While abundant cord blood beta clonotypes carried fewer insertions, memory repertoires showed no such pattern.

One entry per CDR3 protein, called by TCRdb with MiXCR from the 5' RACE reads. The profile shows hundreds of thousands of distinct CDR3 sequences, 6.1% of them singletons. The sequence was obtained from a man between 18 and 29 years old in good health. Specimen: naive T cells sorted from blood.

The CDR3 DNA is TGCGCCAGCAGCCAAGATCACAGGGGGTTTTTGGGCGAGCAGTACTTC. This translates into CASSQDHRGFLGEQYF. The rearrangement joins TRBV4-3 to TRBJ2-7, with 8 bases aligning to TRBD1. CDR1 is LGHNA, CDR2 YSLEER, per germline. The J segment lost 6 bases and the V segment lost 0 bases, leaving 10 bases of the junction unmatched. CDR3 size: 16 residues.